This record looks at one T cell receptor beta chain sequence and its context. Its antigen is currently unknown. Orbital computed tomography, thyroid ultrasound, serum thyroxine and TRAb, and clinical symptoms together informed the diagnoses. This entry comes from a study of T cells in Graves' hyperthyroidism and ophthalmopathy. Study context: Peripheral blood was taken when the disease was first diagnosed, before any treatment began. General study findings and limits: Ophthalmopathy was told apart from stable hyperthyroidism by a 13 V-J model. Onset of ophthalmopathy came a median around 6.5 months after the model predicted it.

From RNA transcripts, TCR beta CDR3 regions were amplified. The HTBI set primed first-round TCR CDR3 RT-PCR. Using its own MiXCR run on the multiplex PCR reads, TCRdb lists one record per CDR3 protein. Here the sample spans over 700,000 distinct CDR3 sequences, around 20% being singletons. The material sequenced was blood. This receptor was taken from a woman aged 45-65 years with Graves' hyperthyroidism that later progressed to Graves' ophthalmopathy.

CDR3 nucleotide sequence: TGTGCCACCAGCAGGAGAATAGGCGGGGGGGCCCGAAATGAGCAGTTCTTC. Translating it yields CATSRRIGGGARNEQFF. J is TRBJ2-1 and V is TRBV15, with 9 positions matching TRBD2. In germline, CDR1 is LNHNV, CDR2 YYDKDF (reference sequence). The trim removed 3 bases at V and 7 bases at J, leaving 13 bases unmatched. CDR3 length: 17 residues.